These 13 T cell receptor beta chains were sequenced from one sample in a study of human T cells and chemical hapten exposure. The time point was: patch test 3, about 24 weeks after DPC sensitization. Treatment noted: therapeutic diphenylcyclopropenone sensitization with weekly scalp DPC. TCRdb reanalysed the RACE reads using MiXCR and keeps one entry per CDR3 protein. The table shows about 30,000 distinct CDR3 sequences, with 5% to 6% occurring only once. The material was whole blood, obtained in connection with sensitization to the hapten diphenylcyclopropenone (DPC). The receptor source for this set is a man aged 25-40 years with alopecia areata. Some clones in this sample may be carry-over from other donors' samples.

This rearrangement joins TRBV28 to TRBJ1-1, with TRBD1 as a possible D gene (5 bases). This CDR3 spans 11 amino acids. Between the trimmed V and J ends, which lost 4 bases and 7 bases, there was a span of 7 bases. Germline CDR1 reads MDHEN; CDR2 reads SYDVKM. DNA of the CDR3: TGTGCCAGCAGTTCCGACAGTGAAGCTTTCTTT. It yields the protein CASSSDSEAFF. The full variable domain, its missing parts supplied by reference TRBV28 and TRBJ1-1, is DVKVTQSSRYLVKRTGEKVFLECVQDMDHENMFWYRQDPGLGLRLIYFSYDVKMKEKGDIPEGYSVSREKKERFSLILESASTNQTSMYLCASSSDSEAFFGQGTRLTVV.

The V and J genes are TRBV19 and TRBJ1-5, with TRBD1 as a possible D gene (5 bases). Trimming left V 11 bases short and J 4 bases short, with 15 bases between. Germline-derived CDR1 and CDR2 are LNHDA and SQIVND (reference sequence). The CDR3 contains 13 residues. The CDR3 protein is CAGEGIGNQPQHF. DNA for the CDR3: TGTGCCGGTGAGGGGATTGGGAATCAGCCCCAGCATTTT. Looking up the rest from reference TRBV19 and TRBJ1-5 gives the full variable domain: DGGITQSPKYLFRKEGQNVTLSCEQNLNHDAMYWYRQDPGQGLRLIYYSQIVNDFQKGDIAEGYSVSREKKESFPLTVTSAQKNPTAFYLCAGEGIGNQPQHFGDGTRLSIL.

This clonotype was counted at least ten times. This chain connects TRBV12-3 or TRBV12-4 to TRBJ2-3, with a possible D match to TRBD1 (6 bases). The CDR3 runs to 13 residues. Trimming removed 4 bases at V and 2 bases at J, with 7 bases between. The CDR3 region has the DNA TGTGCCAGCAGTTGGACAGCCACAGATACGCAGTATTTT. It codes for CASSWTATDTQYF.

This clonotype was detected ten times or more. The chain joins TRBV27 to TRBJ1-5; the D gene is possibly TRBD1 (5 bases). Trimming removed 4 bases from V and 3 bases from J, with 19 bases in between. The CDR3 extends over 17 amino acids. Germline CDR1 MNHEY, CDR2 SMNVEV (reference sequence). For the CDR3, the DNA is TGTGCCAGCAGTTCGCTCCAGGGACCGAACGCCAATCAGCCCCAGCATTTT. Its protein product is CASSSLQGPNANQPQHF.

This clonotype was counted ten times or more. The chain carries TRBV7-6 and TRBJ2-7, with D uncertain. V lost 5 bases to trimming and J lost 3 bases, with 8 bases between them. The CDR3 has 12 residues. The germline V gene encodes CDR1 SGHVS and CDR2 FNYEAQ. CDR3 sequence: CASSPGSYEQYF. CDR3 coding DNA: TGTGCCAGCAGCCCAGGCAGCTACGAGCAGTACTTC. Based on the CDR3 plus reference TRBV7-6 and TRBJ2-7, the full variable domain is GAGVSQSPRYKVTKRGQDVALRCDPISGHVSLYWYRQALGQGPEFLTYFNYEAQQDKSGLPNDRFSAERPEGSISTLTIQRTEQRDSAMYRCASSPGSYEQYFGPGTRLTVT.

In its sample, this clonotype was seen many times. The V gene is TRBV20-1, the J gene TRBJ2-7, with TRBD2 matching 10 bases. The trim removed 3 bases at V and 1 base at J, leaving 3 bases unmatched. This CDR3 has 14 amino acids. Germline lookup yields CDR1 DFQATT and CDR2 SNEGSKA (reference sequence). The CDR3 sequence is CSASGTSASYEQYF. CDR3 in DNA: TGCAGTGCTAGCGGGACTAGCGCTTCCTACGAGCAGTACTTC.

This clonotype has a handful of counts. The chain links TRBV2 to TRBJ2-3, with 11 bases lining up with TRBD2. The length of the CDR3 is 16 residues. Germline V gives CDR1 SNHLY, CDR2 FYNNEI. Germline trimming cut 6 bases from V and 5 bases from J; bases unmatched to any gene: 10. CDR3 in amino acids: CASSENSGGAVDTQYF. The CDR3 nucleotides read TGTGCCAGCAGCGAGAATAGCGGGGGGGCCGTAGATACGCAGTATTTT.

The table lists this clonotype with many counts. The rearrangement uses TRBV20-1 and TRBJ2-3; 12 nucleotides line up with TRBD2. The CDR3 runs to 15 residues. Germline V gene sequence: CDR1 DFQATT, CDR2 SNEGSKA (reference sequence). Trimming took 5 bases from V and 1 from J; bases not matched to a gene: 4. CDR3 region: CSAWTSGDGTDTQYF. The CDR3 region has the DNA TGCAGTGCTTGGACTAGCGGGGATGGCACAGATACGCAGTATTTT.

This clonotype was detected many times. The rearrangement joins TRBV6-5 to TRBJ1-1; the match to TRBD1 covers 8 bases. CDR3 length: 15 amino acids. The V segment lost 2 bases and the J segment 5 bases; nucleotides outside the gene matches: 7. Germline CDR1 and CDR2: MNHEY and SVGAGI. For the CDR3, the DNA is TGTGCCAGCAGTTACAGCGGACAGGGCCGAACTGAAGCTTTCTTT. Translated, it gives CASSYSGQGRTEAFF.

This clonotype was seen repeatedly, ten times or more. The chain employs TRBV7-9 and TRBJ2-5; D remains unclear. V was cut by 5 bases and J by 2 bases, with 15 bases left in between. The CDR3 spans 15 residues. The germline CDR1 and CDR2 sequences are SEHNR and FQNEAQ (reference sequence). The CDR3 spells CASSESSTLQETQYF. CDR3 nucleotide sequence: TGTGCCAGCAGCGAGTCGAGTACTCTTCAAGAGACCCAGTACTTC.

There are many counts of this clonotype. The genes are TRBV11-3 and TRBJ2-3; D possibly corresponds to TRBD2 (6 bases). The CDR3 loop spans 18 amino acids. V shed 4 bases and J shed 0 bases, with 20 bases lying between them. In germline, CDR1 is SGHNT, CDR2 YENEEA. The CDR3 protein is CASSSWDFPGVSTDTQYF. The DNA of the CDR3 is TGTGCCAGCAGCTCATGGGACTTCCCGGGGGTGAGCACAGATACGCAGTATTTT.

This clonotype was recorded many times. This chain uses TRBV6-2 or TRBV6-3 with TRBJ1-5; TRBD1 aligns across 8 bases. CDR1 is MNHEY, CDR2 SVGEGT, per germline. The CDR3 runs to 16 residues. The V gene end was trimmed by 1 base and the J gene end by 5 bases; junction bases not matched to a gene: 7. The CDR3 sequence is CASSYFGTGRHQPQHF. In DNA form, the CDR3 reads TGTGCCAGCAGTTACTTCGGGACAGGACGGCATCAGCCCCAGCATTTT.

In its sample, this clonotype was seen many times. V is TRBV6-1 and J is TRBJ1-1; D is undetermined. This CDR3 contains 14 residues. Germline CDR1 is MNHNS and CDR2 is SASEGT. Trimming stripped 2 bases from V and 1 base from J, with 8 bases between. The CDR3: CASSESLGNTEAFF. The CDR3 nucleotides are TGTGCCAGCAGTGAATCCCTCGGGAACACTGAAGCTTTCTTT.